The 22 T cell receptor beta chains below come from one sample, sequenced in a study of blood T cell repertoires in COVID-19. Method: immunoSEQ multiplex PCR; TCRdb's copy keeps in-frame clones and lacks some. The repertoire holds roughly 200,000 clones, with approximately 86% as singletons. Sequencing was done on a sample of PBMCs or T cells enriched from blood (not recorded which). These receptors all stem from a woman in her 30s who had been exposed to COVID-19.

This chain joins TRBV5-3 and TRBJ2-7; 7 nucleotides match TRBD2. TRBV5-3 is designated an ORF whose function remains uncertain. The CDR3 covers 16 residues. V shed 4 bases and J 1 base; nucleotides not matched to a gene: 11. The CDR3 region has the DNA TGTGCCAGAAGCCCCCTCGCGCGGGGGATATCCTACGAGCAGTACTTC. This translates into CARSPLARGISYEQYF.

The gene calls are TRBV4-1 and TRBJ1-1; 9 bases line up with TRBD1. V trimming: 0 bases; J trimming: 11 bases; junction bases outside the gene matches: 7. Germline V lookup: CDR1 MGHRA, CDR2 YSYEKL. The CDR3 runs to 14 residues. The CDR3 loop is CASSQEIGTGRAFF. The CDR3 nucleotides are TGCGCCAGCAGCCAAGAAATCGGGACAGGGCGGGCTTTCTTT.

The gene calls are TRBV9 and TRBJ1-4; 8 bases align to TRBD1. Germline CDR1 and CDR2: SGDLS and YYNGEE. The CDR3 has 15 residues. The V segment lost 3 bases and the J segment 2 bases; nucleotides outside the gene matches: 3. The CDR3 protein is CASSGTGGTNEKLFF. CDR3 nucleotide sequence: TGTGCCAGCAGCGGAACAGGGGGGACTAATGAAAAACTGTTTTTT.

The chain combines TRBV30 with TRBJ2-3; 8 bases match TRBD2. With 5 bases clipped from V and 1 base from J, the junction kept 8 bases outside the gene matches. CDR1 is GTSNPN, CDR2 SVGIG, per germline (reference sequence). The CDR3 extends over 15 amino acids. CDR3 sequence reads: CAWVGAAGGTDTQYF. In DNA form, the CDR3 reads TGTGCCTGGGTGGGTGCAGCGGGGGGCACAGATACGCAGTATTTT.

The chain joins TRBV18 to TRBJ2-7; 7 bases agree with TRBD1. V was clipped by 1 base and J by 2 bases; unmatched bases: 5. The germline V gene has CDR1 KGHSH and CDR2 LQKENI. CDR3 size: 15 residues. For the CDR3, the DNA is TGTGCCAGCTCACCACGGATCCAGGGGGCCTACGAGCAGTACTTC. Its protein product is CASSPRIQGAYEQYF.

This clone appeared once. The chain employs TRBV2 and TRBJ1-2, with TRBD1 identical over 11 bases. The CDR3 is 14 amino acids. Trimming cost V 6 bases and J 7 bases; bases outside gene matches: 7. Germline V gene data show CDR1 as SNHLY and CDR2 as FYNNEI. CDR3 amino acids: CASSPGQGAGGYTF. Written as DNA, the CDR3 is TGTGCCAGCAGCCCCGGACAGGGGGCTGGTGGCTACACCTTC.

This clone was found a few times. The rearrangement uses TRBV27 and TRBJ1-1; D perhaps matches TRBD1 (6 bases). Germline CDR1 and CDR2: MNHEY and SMNVEV (reference sequence). This CDR3 spans 13 amino acids. With 7 bases removed from V and 0 bases from J, the gap between germline ends came to 9 bases. CDR3 sequence reads: CASKRTVNTEAFF. The CDR3 bases are TGTGCCAGCAAGCGGACAGTGAACACTGAAGCTTTCTTT.

This clone was picked up a small number of times. The chain links TRBV6-5 to TRBJ1-1; 7 bases are a match to TRBD1. The CDR3 totals 12 residues. Germline-derived CDR1 and CDR2 are MNHEY and SVGAGI. After removal of 5 bases from V and 4 bases from J, the junction contained 1 base not matched to a gene. In DNA, the CDR3 is TGTGCCAGCAGTCACAGGGGCACTGAAGCTTTCTTT. Translation: CASSHRGTEAFF.

The chain links TRBV19 to TRBJ2-7, with D possibly being TRBD1 (6 bases). There are 12 residues in the CDR3. V was clipped by 4 bases and J by 5 bases, with 9 bases between them. Germline V CDR1 and CDR2: LNHDA, SQIVND (reference sequence). Written as DNA, the CDR3 is TGTGCCAGTAGTAAATGGACAGACGAGCAGTACTTC. This encodes CASSKWTDEQYF.

The V gene is TRBV15, the J gene TRBJ1-5, with D possibly TRBD1 on 5 matching bases. The CDR3 runs to 15 residues. Germline values: CDR1 LNHNV, CDR2 YYDKDF (reference sequence). Trimming removed 2 bases at V and 7 bases at J, with 15 bases between. The CDR3: CATSRTWTPDQPQHF. The DNA of the CDR3 is TGTGCCACCAGCAGAACATGGACACCAGACCAGCCCCAGCATTTT.

The chain has TRBV18 and TRBJ1-1, with TRBD1 matching over 8 bases. The V and J ends lost 5 bases and 1 base, in that order; junction bases with no gene match: 3. The CDR3 has 14 residues. CDR1 is KGHSH and CDR2 is LQKENI in the germline V gene. The CDR3 DNA is TGTGCCAGCTCAGTGGACAGGGCGAACACTGAAGCTTTCTTT. It yields the protein CASSVDRANTEAFF.

This chain joins TRBV12-3 or TRBV12-4 and TRBJ1-2; D is undetermined. V gave up 2 bases and J gave up 7 bases, with 5 bases separating them. The CDR3 is made up of 11 amino acids. The CDR3 DNA follows: TGTGCCAGCAGTTTACGGAGTGGCTACACCTTC. Protein: CASSLRSGYTF.

The rearrangement uses TRBV7-6 and TRBJ1-4; D uncertain. Germline V gene data show CDR1 as SGHVS and CDR2 as FNYEAQ. V lost 0 bases to trimming and J lost 8 bases, with 4 bases between them. This CDR3 has 12 amino acids. The CDR3 sequence is CASSLAREKLFF. As DNA, the CDR3 is TGTGCCAGCAGCTTAGCCCGGGAAAAACTGTTTTTT.

This chain joins TRBV19 and TRBJ2-6, with 11 bases that match TRBD2. The germline gives CDR1 LNHDA, CDR2 SQIVND (reference sequence). The CDR3 has 18 residues. V lost 8 bases, J lost 0 bases, and 9 bases stayed unmatched. The CDR3: CASQRLAGLSSGANVLTF. CDR3 coding DNA: TGTGCCAGTCAGAGACTAGCGGGGCTAAGCTCTGGGGCCAACGTCCTGACTTTC.

This chain connects TRBV19 to TRBJ1-1, with D possibly TRBD1 on 6 matching bases. CDR1 is LNHDA, CDR2 SQIVND, per germline (reference sequence). V gave up 7 bases and J gave up 0 bases, with 12 bases separating them. The CDR3 is 14 residues long. The CDR3 here is CASNPQGMNTEAFF. CDR3 coding DNA: TGTGCCAGTAACCCACAGGGAATGAACACTGAAGCTTTCTTT.

The chain combines TRBV27 with TRBJ2-1, with 11 bases lining up with TRBD2. This CDR3 spans 17 amino acids. The germline V gene encodes CDR1 MNHEY and CDR2 SMNVEV (reference sequence). J was trimmed by 4 bases and V by 2 bases; bases with no gene match: 7. CDR3 amino acids: CASSLMLAGGLYNEQFF. Here the CDR3 DNA reads TGTGCCAGCAGTTTAATGCTAGCGGGGGGTCTATACAATGAGCAGTTCTTC.

The genes are TRBV4-1 and TRBJ2-5; 9 bases are shared with TRBD2. CDR1 is MGHRA and CDR2 is YSYEKL in the germline V gene. The CDR3 is made up of 14 amino acids. Trimming removed 0 bases from V and 8 bases from J; junction bases left unmatched: 4. The CDR3 is CASSQELAGITQYF. Here the CDR3 DNA reads TGCGCCAGCAGCCAAGAACTAGCGGGTATAACCCAGTACTTC.

The rearrangement uses TRBV6-2 or TRBV6-3 and TRBJ1-2, with 8 bases that match TRBD1. Looked up from germline, CDR1 is MNHEY and CDR2 is SVGEGT. Trimming cost V 5 bases and J 13 bases; bases outside gene matches: 21. The CDR3 totals 16 residues. The CDR3 reads CASSTRTGSLDFDRTF. Written as DNA, the CDR3 is TGTGCCAGCAGTACGCGGACAGGGAGCCTTGATTTCGACCGCACCTTC.

The V and J genes are TRBV28 and TRBJ1-5; no clear D. Germline CDR1 is MDHEN and CDR2 is SYDVKM. CDR3 length equals 16 residues. V dropped 1 base and J dropped 4 bases, with 14 bases sitting between them. The CDR3 spells CASSLSIGVENQPQHF. The CDR3 region has the DNA TGTGCCAGCAGTTTATCCATCGGGGTAGAGAATCAGCCCCAGCATTTT.

The chain is built from TRBV18 and TRBJ2-5; 8 bases agree with TRBD1. V dropped 0 bases and J dropped 0; count of bases not matched to a gene: 3. Germline values: CDR1 KGHSH, CDR2 LQKENI. The CDR3 covers 16 residues. The CDR3 DNA is TGTGCCAGCTCACCACCGACAGGGGCCTACCAAGAGACCCAGTACTTC. Protein sequence: CASSPPTGAYQETQYF.

This chain uses TRBV11-3 with TRBJ2-3; the D is unclear. V lost 1 base to trimming and J lost 2 bases, with 4 bases between them. The CDR3 is made up of 13 amino acids. Per germline, CDR1 SGHNT and CDR2 YENEEA. The CDR3 spells CASSLAFTDTQYF. CDR3 DNA: TGTGCCAGCAGCTTAGCGTTCACAGATACGCAGTATTTT.

With respect to this clone: The junction and the germline gene differ at one end; a read error may be behind it. The chain combines TRBV6-1 with TRBJ1-1; D might be TRBD1 (6 bases). CDR1 and CDR2 (germline): MNHNS, SASEGT. The CDR3 has 18 amino acids. DNA for the CDR3: TGTGCCAGCAGTGCGGTCGGGTCGGCAGGGGTAGGGGTCACTGAAGCCTTCTTT. The encoded protein is CASSAVGSAGVGVTEAFF.